This TCR beta chain was captured by sequencing in a study of post-analysis software for immune sequencing data. Study-level results: Clustering by F measure revealed strong co-clustering among samples prepared together in one batch. People with multiple sclerosis had a significantly lower normalized Chao1 diversity than controls did.

TCR beta cDNA libraries included unique molecular identifiers. One entry per CDR3 protein, called by TCRdb with MiXCR from the PCR reads. The data show approximately 660,000 distinct CDR3 sequences, roughly three fifths seen once. Comment on this clonotype: Its antigen is currently unknown.

Sequenced: blood. The receptor comes from a girl aged 2-10 years with multiple sclerosis.

Here the CDR3 DNA reads TGCGCCAGCAGCCAGGGCGGACAGGGAGGATATGGCTACACCTTC. It specifies CASSQGGQGGYGYTF. The chain joins TRBV4-1 to TRBJ1-2; 8 nucleotides match TRBD1. V dropped 3 bases and J dropped 5; count of bases not matched to a gene: 8. CDR3 length: 15 amino acids. CDR1 MGHRA and CDR2 YSYEKL come from the germline V gene.